The following is a TCR beta chain sequence with its context. What antigen it recognizes has not been identified. Nothing much larger sits one base from this clone, and base qualities are not available. The immunoSEQ Assay, a bias-controlled multiplex PCR, was used to amplify TCRbeta CDR3 regions from genomic DNA. The original pipeline was this. Within the assay, amplification of reference gene primers was used to estimate how many nucleated cells each sample contained. Sequence reads were collapsed and filtered to measure the absolute abundance of every unique TCRbeta CDR3 rearrangement. For each sample, productive Simpson clonality was calculated as the square root of Simpson's diversity index across productive rearrangements. As stored in TCRdb, this immuneACCESS dataset retains in-frame rearrangements with V and J assigned. A fraction of the clones does not appear; measured against another copy, unresolved V genes explain less than half of the discrepancy, and the remainder lacks a known reason. V and J calls and clone size come straight from that table; D and trimming were deduced from the DNA. The table for this sample lists around 24,000 clones; around 90% of them were counted only once. The ten top clones hold about 11% of the sample.

This sample was taken from a study of blood T cell repertoires in COVID-19 (dated by TCRdb to about 2020). Context from the whole study: The collaborator samples originated in the United States, Italy and Spain and spanned the acute and convalescent phases of COVID-19. The prospective study material was composed of cDNA or gDNA derived from T cells, B-cell-depleted T cells, or PBMCs. The dataset comprised deeply sampled blood TCRbeta repertoires from subjects exposed to, actively infected with, or recovered from COVID-19. The repertoires were released in a freely available public database meant as a resource for research on the immune response to SARS-CoV-2. The samples were drawn from two sources: the first 160 participants of the ongoing ImmuneRACE study, and approximately 1,300 subjects contributed by 6 global collaborators. The sample metadata nearly always contained a de-identified subject ID, COVID-19 status, age in years and sex. Where HLA class I and class II types were available, the types were taken from metadata supplied by the sample provider, not from assay-based typing.

In the germline V gene, CDR1 corresponds to SGHRS and CDR2 to YFSETQ. V and J are trimmed by 3 bases and 0 bases, and the gene matches miss 5 bases of the junction. From the cysteine up to the phenylalanine, the CDR3 has a length of 15 residues. Only the CDR3 region is kept as DNA, spanning 45 bases read in frame from base 1. On the study overall, not on this receptor specifically: The quantity of clinical and demographic metadata differed by source and by participant and was supplied without curation.

Whole blood was collected in K2EDTA tubes by collaborating institutions according to the institutions' own protocols. For TCRbeta analysis, collaborator samples were shipped as frozen whole blood, as isolated PBMCs, or as DNA extracted from either sample type. The V and J segments used are TRBV5-1 and TRBJ2-5; a stretch of 7 junction bases matches TRBD1. This clonotype was obtained from a man between 70 and 80 years old with acute or convalescent COVID-19. Sequences were obtained from peripheral blood. The sequenced DNA: TGCGCCAGCAGCTCTGGTACAGGGGACCAAGAGACCCAGTACTTC. It codes for CASSSGTGDQETQYF. When the CDR3 is completed using the reference TRBV5-1 and TRBJ2-5 genes on either side, the full variable domain is KAGVTQTPRYLIKTRGQQVTLSCSPISGHRSVSWYQQTPGQGLQFLFEYFSETQRNKGNFPGRFSGRQFSNSRSEMNVSTLELGDSALYLCASSSGTGDQETQYFGPGTRLLVL.